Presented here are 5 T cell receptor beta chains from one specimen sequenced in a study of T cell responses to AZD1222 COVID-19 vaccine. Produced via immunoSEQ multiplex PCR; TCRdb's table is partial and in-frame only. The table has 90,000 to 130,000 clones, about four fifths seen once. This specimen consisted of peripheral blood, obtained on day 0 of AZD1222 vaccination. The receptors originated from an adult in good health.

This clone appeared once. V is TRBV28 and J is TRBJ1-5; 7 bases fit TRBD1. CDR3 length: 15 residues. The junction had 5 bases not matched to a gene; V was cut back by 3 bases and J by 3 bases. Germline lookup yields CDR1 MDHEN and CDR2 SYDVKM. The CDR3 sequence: CASSFAGGNNQPQHF. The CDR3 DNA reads TGTGCCAGCAGTTTCGCAGGGGGTAACAATCAGCCCCAGCATTTT.

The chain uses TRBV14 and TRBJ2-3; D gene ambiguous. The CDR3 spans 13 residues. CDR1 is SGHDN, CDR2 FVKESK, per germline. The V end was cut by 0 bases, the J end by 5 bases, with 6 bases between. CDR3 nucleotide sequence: TGTGCCAGCAGCCAAGATCTGGGAGATACGCAGTATTTT. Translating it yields CASSQDLGDTQYF.

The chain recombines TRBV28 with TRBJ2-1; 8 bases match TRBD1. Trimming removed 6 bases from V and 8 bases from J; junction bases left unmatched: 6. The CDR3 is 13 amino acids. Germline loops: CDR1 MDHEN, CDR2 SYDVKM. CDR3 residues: CASRWGQVHEQFF. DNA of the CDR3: TGTGCCAGCAGATGGGGACAGGTTCATGAGCAGTTCTTC.

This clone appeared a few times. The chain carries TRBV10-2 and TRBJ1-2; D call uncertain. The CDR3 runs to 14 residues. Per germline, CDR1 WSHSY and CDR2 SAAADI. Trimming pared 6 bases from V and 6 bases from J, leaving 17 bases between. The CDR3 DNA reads TGCGCCAGCAGGCCGTCCTTTGCAGAGAATGGCTACACCTTC. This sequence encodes CASRPSFAENGYTF.

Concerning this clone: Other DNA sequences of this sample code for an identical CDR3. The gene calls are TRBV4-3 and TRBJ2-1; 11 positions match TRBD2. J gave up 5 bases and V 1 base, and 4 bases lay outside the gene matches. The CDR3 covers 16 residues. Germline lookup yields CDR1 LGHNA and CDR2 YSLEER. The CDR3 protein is CASSQVAGGPNNEQFF. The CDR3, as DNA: TGCGCCAGCAGCCAAGTAGCGGGGGGGCCTAACAATGAGCAGTTCTTC.